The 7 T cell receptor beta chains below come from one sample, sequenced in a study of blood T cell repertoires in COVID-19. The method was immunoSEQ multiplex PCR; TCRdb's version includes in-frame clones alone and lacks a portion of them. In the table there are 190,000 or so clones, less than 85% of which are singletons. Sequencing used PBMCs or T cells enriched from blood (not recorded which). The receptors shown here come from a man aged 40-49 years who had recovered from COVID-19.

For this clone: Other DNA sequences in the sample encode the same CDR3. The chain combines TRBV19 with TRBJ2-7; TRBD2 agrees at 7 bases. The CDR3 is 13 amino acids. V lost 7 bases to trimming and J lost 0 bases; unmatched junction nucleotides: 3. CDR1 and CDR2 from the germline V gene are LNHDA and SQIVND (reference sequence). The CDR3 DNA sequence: TGTGCCAGTATTGGCGGGAGCTCCTACGAGCAGTACTTC. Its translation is CASIGGSSYEQYF.

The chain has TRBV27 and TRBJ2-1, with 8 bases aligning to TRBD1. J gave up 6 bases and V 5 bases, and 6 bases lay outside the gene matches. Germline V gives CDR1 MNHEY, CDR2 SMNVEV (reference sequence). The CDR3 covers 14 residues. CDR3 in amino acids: CASSPRTGLNEQFF. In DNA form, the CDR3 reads TGTGCCAGCAGTCCAAGGACAGGGCTCAATGAGCAGTTCTTC.

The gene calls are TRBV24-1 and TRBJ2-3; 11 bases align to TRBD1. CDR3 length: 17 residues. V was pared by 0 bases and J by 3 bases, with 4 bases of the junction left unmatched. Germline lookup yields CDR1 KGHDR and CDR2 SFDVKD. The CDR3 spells CATSDLPGQGATDTQYF. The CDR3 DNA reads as TGTGCCACCAGTGATTTGCCCGGACAGGGGGCGACAGATACGCAGTATTTT.

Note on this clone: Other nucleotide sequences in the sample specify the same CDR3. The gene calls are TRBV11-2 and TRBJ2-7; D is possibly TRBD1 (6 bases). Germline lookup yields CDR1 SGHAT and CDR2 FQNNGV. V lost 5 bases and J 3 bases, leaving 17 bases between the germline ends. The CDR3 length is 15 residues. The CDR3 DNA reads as TGTGCCAGCAGCCCCAGGCAGGGGCCAAACTACGAGCAGTACTTC. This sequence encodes CASSPRQGPNYEQYF. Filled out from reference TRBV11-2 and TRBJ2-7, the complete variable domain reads EAGVAQSPRYKIIEKRQSVAFWCNPISGHATLYWYQQILGQGPKLLIQFQNNGVVDDSQLPKDRFSAERLKGVDSTLKIQPAKLEDSAVYLCASSPRQGPNYEQYFGPGTRLTVT.

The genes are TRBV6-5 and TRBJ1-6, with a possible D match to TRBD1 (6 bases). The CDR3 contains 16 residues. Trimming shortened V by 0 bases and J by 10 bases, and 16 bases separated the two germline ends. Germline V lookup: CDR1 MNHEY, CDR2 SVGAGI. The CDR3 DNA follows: TGTGCCAGCAGTTACTCCCGGACAGCTATGGGATCACCCCTCCACTTT. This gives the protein CASSYSRTAMGSPLHF.

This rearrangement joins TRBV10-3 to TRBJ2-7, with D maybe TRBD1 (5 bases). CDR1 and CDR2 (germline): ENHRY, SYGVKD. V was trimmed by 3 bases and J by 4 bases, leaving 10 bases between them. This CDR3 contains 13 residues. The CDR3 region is CAISDRDRYEQYF. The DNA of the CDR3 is TGTGCCATCAGTGATCGAGACAGATACGAGCAGTACTTC.

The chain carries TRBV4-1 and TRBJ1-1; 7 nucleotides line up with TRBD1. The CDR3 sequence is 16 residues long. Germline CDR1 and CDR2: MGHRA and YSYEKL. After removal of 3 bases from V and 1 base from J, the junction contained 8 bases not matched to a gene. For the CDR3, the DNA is TGCGCCAGCAGCCACACCACAAACAGGGGGAACACTGAAGCTTTCTTT. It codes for CASSHTTNRGNTEAFF.